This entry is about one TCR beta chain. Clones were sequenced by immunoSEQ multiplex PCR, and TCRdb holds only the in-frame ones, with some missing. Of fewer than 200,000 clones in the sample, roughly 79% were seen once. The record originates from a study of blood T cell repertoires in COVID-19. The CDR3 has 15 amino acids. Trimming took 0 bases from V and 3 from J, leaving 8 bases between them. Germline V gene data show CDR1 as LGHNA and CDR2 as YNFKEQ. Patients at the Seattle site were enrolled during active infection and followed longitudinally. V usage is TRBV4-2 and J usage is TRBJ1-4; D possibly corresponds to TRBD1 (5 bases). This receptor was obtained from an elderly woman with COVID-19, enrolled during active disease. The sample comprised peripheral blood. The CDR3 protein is CASSQDGGANEKLFF. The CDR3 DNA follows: TGTGCCAGCAGCCAAGACGGGGGGGCTAATGAAAAACTGTTTTTT.